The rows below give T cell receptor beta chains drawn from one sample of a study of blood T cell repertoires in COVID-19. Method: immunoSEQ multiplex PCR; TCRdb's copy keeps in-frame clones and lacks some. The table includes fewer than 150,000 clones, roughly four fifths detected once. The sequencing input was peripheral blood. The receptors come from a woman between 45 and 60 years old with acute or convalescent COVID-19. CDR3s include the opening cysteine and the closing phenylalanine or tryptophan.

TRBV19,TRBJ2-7,CASSPGQGKYEQYF
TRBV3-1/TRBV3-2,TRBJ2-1,CASLLAGGSNEQFF
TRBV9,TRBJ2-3,CASSVGRLDSSTDTQYF
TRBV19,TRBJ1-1,CASTPTGVNTEAFF
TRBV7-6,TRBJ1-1,CASSPGTGGFTEAFF
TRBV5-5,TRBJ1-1,CASSPGDRTEAFF
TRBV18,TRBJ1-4,CASSRAGQTNEKLFF
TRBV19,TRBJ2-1,CASSTSVGGEQFF
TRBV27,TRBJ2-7,CASTRQGDSYEQYF
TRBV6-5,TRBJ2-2,CASRDRVTGELFF
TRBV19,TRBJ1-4,CASTSRGGQRNEKLFF
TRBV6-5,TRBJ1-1,CASTSDQTLEAFF
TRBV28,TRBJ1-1,CASSSGQGKTEAFF
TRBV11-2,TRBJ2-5,CASSLTGGGQETQYF
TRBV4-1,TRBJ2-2,CASSQRLAGATVTGELFF
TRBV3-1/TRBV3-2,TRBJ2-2,CASSQGTGMAGELFF
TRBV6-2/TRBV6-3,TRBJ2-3,CASSYGSLAGVADTQYF
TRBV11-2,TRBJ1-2,CASSLAGGMGYTF
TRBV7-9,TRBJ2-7,CASSLASTGSSYEQYF
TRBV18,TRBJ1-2,CASSPPQGDYGYTF
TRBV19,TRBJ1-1,CASSSYRGTEAFF
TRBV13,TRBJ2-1,CASSPRLDYNEQFF
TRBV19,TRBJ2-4,CASSIPKGSPSSRIQYF
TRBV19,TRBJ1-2,CASGLRGSYGGYTF
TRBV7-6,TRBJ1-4,CASSLALAANEKLFF
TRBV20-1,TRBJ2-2,CSASIVTGELFF
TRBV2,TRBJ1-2,CASSSQGANYGYTF
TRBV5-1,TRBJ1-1,CASRELGHTEAFF
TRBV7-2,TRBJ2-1,CASSRRAGVSYNEQFF
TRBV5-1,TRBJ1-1,CASSTGTATEAFF
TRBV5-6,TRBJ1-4,CASSLGQGARSRNEKLFF